This T cell receptor (beta chain) was sequenced in a study of T cells after yellow fever vaccination. Looking at the study overall: SMART-Seq v4 Ultra Low Input prepared the low-cell-number fractions.

This clonotype was seen a few times. TCRdb re-called the 5' RACE reads through MiXCR, storing one row per CDR3 protein. The sample has about 300,000 distinct CDR3 sequences, around 6.8% seen once. V lost 5 bases and J lost 0; bases outside the gene matches: 7. The V gene's germline CDR1 is SEHNR and CDR2 FQNEAQ (reference sequence). The CDR3 contains 17 residues. Material: PBMCs, obtained approximately 40 days after the first yellow fever vaccination. The V call is TRBV7-9, the J call TRBJ2-6; 7 bases are a match to TRBD1. This TCR came from a man between 18 and 29 years old who received the YFV17D yellow fever vaccine. CDR3 sequence (DNA): TGTGCCAGCAGCCGAATTGGGACAGCCTCTGGGGCCAACGTCCTGACTTTC. This encodes CASSRIGTASGANVLTF.